The next 5 T cell receptor beta chains were all read from a single sample in a study of blood T cell repertoires in COVID-19. Here immunoSEQ multiplex PCR was the method, and the copy in TCRdb shows in-frame clones only, minus some. Seen here are around 110,000 clones, 90% observed once, and the top ten hold approximately 1.7%. Material: peripheral blood. Receptor source: a human donor with active COVID-19. The donor label of this sample is uncertain.

The rearrangement joins TRBV5-6 to TRBJ2-7, with TRBD1 matching over 7 bases. After removal of 5 bases from V and 3 bases from J, the junction contained 8 bases not matched to a gene. The germline V gene encodes CDR1 SGHDT and CDR2 YYEEEE. The CDR3 is made up of 14 amino acids. This chain's CDR3 is CASSSTTGRYEQYF. As DNA, the CDR3 is TGTGCCAGCAGTTCTACGACAGGGCGCTACGAGCAGTACTTC.

This clone has a count of ten or more. The chain employs TRBV5-1 and TRBJ2-7; D perhaps matches TRBD1 (5 bases). The CDR3 contains 15 residues. V lost 1 base and J lost 1, with 12 bases in between. Germline CDR1 and CDR2: SGHRS and YFSETQ. For the CDR3, the DNA is TGCGCCAGCAGCTTGTCGCAGGGCGCGTCCTACGAGCAGTACTTC. It codes for CASSLSQGASYEQYF.

This clone was seen once. This chain joins TRBV12-3 or TRBV12-4 and TRBJ2-1; 9 bases fit TRBD2. This CDR3 region has 13 residues. Trimming cost V 6 bases and J 13 bases; bases outside gene matches: 10. CDR3 protein: CASRATAGGLQFF. In DNA form, the CDR3 reads TGTGCCAGCAGGGCTACAGCGGGAGGTCTTCAGTTCTTC.

The chain links TRBV15 to TRBJ1-1; D is ambiguous. Germline V CDR1 and CDR2: LNHNV, YYDKDF (reference sequence). This CDR3 has 14 amino acids. V was trimmed by 1 base and J by 0 bases, leaving 6 bases between them. The CDR3 here is CATSRANMNTEAFF. The DNA for the CDR3 is TGTGCCACCAGCAGAGCAAACATGAACACTGAAGCTTTCTTT. Full variable domain (remainder filled in from reference TRBV15 and TRBJ1-1): DAMVIQNPRYQVTQFGKPVTLSCSQTLNHNVMYWYQQKSSQAPKLLFHYYDKDFNNEADTPDNFQSRRPNTSFCFLDIRSPGLGDTAMYLCATSRANMNTEAFFGQGTRLTVV.

J is TRBJ1-1 and V is TRBV7-2; no definite D call. Trimming shortened V by 0 bases and J by 7 bases, and 12 bases separated the two germline ends. This CDR3 has 14 residues. Germline V lookup: CDR1 SGHTA, CDR2 FQGNSA. CDR3 sequence reads: CASSLASRFDEAFF. CDR3 DNA: TGTGCCAGCAGCTTAGCGTCCAGGTTCGATGAAGCTTTCTTT.